This entry lists 10 T cell receptor beta chains sequenced from one sample in a study of spatial heterogeneity in lung cancer. Broader study findings: Mutation counts in tumors were tracked by counts of expanded intratumoral alpha and beta TCRs.

Stated time point: sample taken at primary tumor resection. TCRdb called the 5' RACE reads again in MiXCR, with one record for every CDR3 protein. The sample includes roughly 3,600 distinct CDR3 sequences, roughly 8.6% of them seen just once. No antigen is known for these receptors. Sequenced material: lung tumor tissue, taken at surgery. The receptor set was obtained from a male donor with early-stage non-small cell lung cancer.

This clonotype counts as medium-sized. The chain combines TRBV20-1 with TRBJ2-7, with D maybe TRBD2 (5 bases). From germline, CDR1 is DFQATT and CDR2 SNEGSKA (reference sequence). The CDR3 is 13 amino acids. Deletions cut 7 bases from V and 1 base from J, with 14 bases between. The CDR3 nucleotides read TGCAGTGGCGTGGGGAGTATGTCCTACGAGCAGTACTTC. Amino acid sequence: CSGVGSMSYEQYF.

Judged by abundance, this clonotype is medium-sized. CDR3 bases: TGCAGTGCTAATCAGCCCAGGGTTGGCACAGATACGCAGTATTTT. Translating gives CSANQPRVGTDTQYF. The chain uses TRBV20-1 and TRBJ2-3; D possibly corresponds to TRBD1 (5 bases). The ends were cut back, 4 bases at V and 1 base at J, with 15 bases in the middle. The CDR3 runs 15 residues. In germline, CDR1 is DFQATT, CDR2 SNEGSKA (reference sequence).

This clonotype is medium-sized. The CDR3 spells CASSQDLAYYYGYTF. CDR3 DNA: TGCGCCAGCAGCCAAGATCTGGCTTACTACTATGGCTACACCTTC. This rearrangement joins TRBV4-3 to TRBJ1-2; no reliable D call. Germline CDR1 is LGHNA and CDR2 is YSLEER. V was clipped by 0 bases and J by 3 bases, with 11 bases between them. The CDR3 covers 15 residues.

By sample fraction, this clonotype is medium-sized. The J gene is TRBJ2-3, the V gene TRBV20-1; TRBD2 is a possible D gene (5 bases). The germline V gene encodes CDR1 DFQATT and CDR2 SNEGSKA (reference sequence). This CDR3 contains 16 residues. V was clipped by 1 base and J by 2 bases, with 16 bases between them. The CDR3 DNA sequence: TGCAGTGCTAGAGTTCCCACAGCGGCGGACACAGATACGCAGTATTTT. Protein sequence: CSARVPTAADTDTQYF.

Sample share makes this clonotype medium-sized. Here the CDR3 reads CASSQKPGVPDTQYF. CDR3 sequence (DNA): TGTGCCAGCAGCCAGAAACCCGGGGTGCCAGATACGCAGTATTTT. The rearrangement joins TRBV7-6 to TRBJ2-3; D possibly corresponds to TRBD2 (5 bases). CDR3 length equals 15 residues. V was cut by 5 bases and J by 4 bases, with 16 bases left in between. CDR1 and CDR2 from the germline V gene are SGHVS and FNYEAQ.

By share of the sample, this clonotype is medium-sized. This chain links TRBV19 with TRBJ2-3, with D tentatively TRBD2 (6 bases). The germline V gene has CDR1 LNHDA and CDR2 SQIVND (reference sequence). Trimming cost V 5 bases and J 3 bases, with 15 bases left between them. The CDR3 spans 15 residues. The CDR3 sequence: CASSRDSGKTDTQYF. CDR3 DNA: TGTGCCAGTAGTCGGGACTCCGGCAAGACAGATACGCAGTATTTT.

By sample fraction, this clonotype is medium-sized. Here the CDR3 reads CASSLGWGAQETQYF. CDR3 nucleotide sequence: TGTGCCAGCAGCTTAGGCTGGGGGGCCCAAGAGACCCAGTACTTC. The J gene is TRBJ2-5, the V gene TRBV11-2, with D possibly called TRBD1 or TRBD2 (6 bases each). This CDR3 region has 15 residues. Germline loops: CDR1 SGHAT, CDR2 FQNNGV. V lost 1 base to trimming and J lost 1 base, with 10 bases between them.

The CDR3 DNA follows: TGTGCCAGCAGCGTAGATTTGCGGGGGGAGCAGTTCTTC. Translating it yields CASSVDLRGEQFF. J is TRBJ2-1 and V is TRBV9; 7 bases line up with TRBD2. CDR3 length equals 13 residues. V dropped 0 bases and J dropped 10; count of bases not matched to a gene: 4. Per germline, CDR1 SGDLS and CDR2 YYNGEE.

This clonotype is deemed medium-sized. The genes are TRBV28 and TRBJ1-2; TRBD1 is a possible D gene (5 bases). This CDR3 contains 16 residues. V was shortened by 6 bases and J by 4 bases, with 21 bases between the two germline ends. Germline CDR1 reads MDHEN; CDR2 reads SYDVKM. The CDR3 reads CASRHDRISGGYGYTF. DNA of the CDR3: TGTGCCAGCAGGCATGACAGAATCAGCGGGGGCTATGGCTACACCTTC.

By proportion, this clonotype is medium-sized. The J gene is TRBJ1-6, the V gene TRBV28, with D possibly being TRBD1 (5 bases). Trimming shortened V by 8 bases and J by 3 bases, and 14 bases separated the two germline ends. The CDR3 length is 15 residues. Germline assignment: CDR1 MDHEN and CDR2 SYDVKM. In DNA form, the CDR3 reads TGTGCCAGCTCTTGGGGCCAGAGCTATAATTCACCCCTCCACTTT. Translation: CASSWGQSYNSPLHF.